The rows below give T cell receptor beta chains drawn from one sample of a study of cytomegalovirus exposure and HLA in healthy donors. Some clones are missing from TCRdb's copy, which holds only in-frame ones; the method was immunoSEQ multiplex PCR. Of about 140,000 clones listed, 77% are singletons. The sequenced sample was PBMCs. These receptors came from a man between 25 and 39 years old in good health and CMV-seronegative. CDR3s include the opening cysteine and the closing phenylalanine or tryptophan. The D gene is left open where the match is weak.

J gene | D gene | V gene | CDR3 length | CDR3 protein
TRBJ2-7 | TRBD2 | TRBV5-4 | 19 | CASSLYPPSGRSGAYEQYF
TRBJ2-6 | TRBD1 | TRBV5-6 | 17 | CASSAGQGASGANVLTF
TRBJ2-1 | TRBD1 | TRBV29-1 | 14 | CSVLDRAPYNEQFF
TRBJ2-3 | TRBD2 | TRBV9 | 15 | CASSVDPGGPHTQYF
TRBJ1-4 | - | TRBV9 | 15 | CASSDKDSFNEKLFF
TRBJ1-1 | - | TRBV30 | 14 | CAWTSGSVGTEAFF
TRBJ1-5 | TRBD1 | TRBV19 | 14 | CASSRGQGVWPQHF
TRBJ2-7 | - | TRBV21-1 | 16 | CASSKYGAGASYEQYF
TRBJ2-1 | TRBD1 | TRBV10-1 | 14 | CASSTGTGNNEQFF
TRBJ2-7 | - | TRBV10-2 | 13 | CASSERTAYEQYF
TRBJ1-1 | TRBD1 | TRBV5-1 | 14 | CASSLQGAGTEAFF
TRBJ2-7 | TRBD1 | TRBV18 | 18 | CASSRAYRQSRGTYEQYF
TRBJ1-2 | - | TRBV5-1 | 12 | CASSLNQGGYTF
TRBJ2-3 | TRBD2 | TRBV19 | 14 | CASRTSGNTDTQYF
TRBJ1-1 | TRBD1 | TRBV10-3 | 12 | CAISDGTGAAFF
TRBJ1-2 | - | TRBV27 | 15 | CASSLSTASNYGYTF
TRBJ1-2 | - | TRBV6-5 | 12 | CASSVGQNGYTF
TRBJ2-1 | TRBD2 | TRBV27 | 15 | CASSFGLAAPAEQFF
TRBJ1-4 | - | TRBV5-4 | 15 | CASSPGEPTNEKLFF
TRBJ1-4 | - | TRBV4-1 | 18 | CASSQIRGRGGTNEKLFF
TRBJ2-5 | - | TRBV15 | 12 | CATSSFRETQYF
TRBJ1-2 | TRBD1 | TRBV30 | 14 | CAWSGTGGYYGYTF
TRBJ1-4 | TRBD1 | TRBV2 | 15 | CASSEGQAGDEKLFF
TRBJ2-7 | - | TRBV28 | 12 | CASALGHYEQYF
TRBJ2-7 | TRBD2 | TRBV7-2 | 15 | CASSFGAGGGYEQYF
TRBJ2-7 | - | TRBV10-1 | 14 | CASSGGVGETKQYF
TRBJ2-7 | TRBD2 | TRBV19 | 18 | CASSRGLAGPRGSYEQYF